This entry features one T cell receptor (beta chain) sequence. Here immunoSEQ multiplex PCR was the method, and the copy in TCRdb shows in-frame clones only, minus some. The sample contains some 470,000 clones, less than 80% of which appear only once. This entry comes from a study of shared clonotypes between healthy human individuals. The germline CDR1 and CDR2 sequences are SGHRS and YFSETQ. This CDR3 spans 17 amino acids. V lost 2 bases and J lost 6, with 24 bases in between. The TCR comes from a woman aged 40-49 years in good health. Some clones in this sample may be carry-over from other donors' samples. Input material: PBMCs. The V call is TRBV5-1, the J call TRBJ2-7, with D perhaps TRBD2 (5 bases). The CDR3: CASSFAPLSETPTEQYF. CDR3 bases: TGCGCCAGCAGCTTTGCGCCTCTTAGCGAAACCCCCACCGAGCAGTACTTC.